This is a list of T cell receptor beta chains from one sample in a study of cytomegalovirus exposure and HLA in healthy donors. Produced via immunoSEQ multiplex PCR; TCRdb's table is partial and in-frame only. The sample has more than 90,000 clones; roughly three quarters are singletons. The sample consisted of PBMCs. The receptors shown here come from a woman aged 55-75 years in good health and CMV-seronegative. Each CDR3 is given with its conserved first and last residue. D genes are given only for firm matches. Size is omitted from some rows. Given values are once, few, many or a class for expanded clones.

v_call,j_call,clone_size,d_call,cdr3_aa,cdr3_nt
TRBV5-4,TRBJ2-7,NA,NA,CASSRGGTDTYEQYF,TGTGCCAGCAGCCGAGGGGGGACAGACACCTACGAGCAGTACTTC
TRBV7-2,TRBJ2-1,NA,TRBD2,CASRPGTSGRVSYNEQFF,TGTGCCAGCAGACCCGGGACTAGCGGGAGGGTGTCCTACAATGAGCAGTTCTTC
TRBV6-1,TRBJ2-2,NA,NA,CASSARAGTGELFF,TGTGCCAGCAGTGCCAGGGCCGGCACCGGGGAGCTGTTTTTT
TRBV25-1,TRBJ2-7,NA,TRBD2,CASSLGTNYEQYF,TGTGCCAGCAGTCTCGGGACTAACTACGAGCAGTACTTC
TRBV7-2,TRBJ1-1,NA,NA,CASSLVSGKDSGAFF,TGTGCCAGCAGCTTAGTAAGTGGGAAGGACTCTGGGGCTTTCTTT
TRBV12-5,TRBJ1-4,NA,NA,CASGLGQGLNEKLFF,TGTGCTAGTGGTTTGGGGCAGGGCCTTAATGAAAAACTGTTTTTT
TRBV18,TRBJ2-2,NA,TRBD1,CASSYTGTANTGELFF,TGTGCCAGCTCGTACACCGGGACAGCGAACACCGGGGAGCTGTTTTTT
TRBV29-1,TRBJ2-1,NA,TRBD2,CSILAAPREQFF,TGCAGCATACTAGCGGCTCCACGGGAGCAGTTCTTC
TRBV5-4,TRBJ2-7,NA,TRBD2,CASSGAGTSGRVYEQYF,TGTGCCAGCAGCGGGGCCGGGACTAGCGGGAGGGTGTACGAGCAGTACTTC
TRBV28,TRBJ2-2,once,NA,CASSTRNTGELFF,TGTGCTTCGTCAACAAGAAACACCGGGGAGCTGTTTTTT
TRBV5-1,TRBJ1-3,NA,TRBD1,CASREWTGGGNTIYF,TGCGCCAGCCGCGAATGGACAGGAGGTGGAAACACCATATATTTT
TRBV15,TRBJ2-7,few,NA,CATSRDGRQGGYEQYF,TGTGCCACCAGCAGAGATGGGCGGCAGGGAGGCTACGAGCAGTACTTC
TRBV5-4,TRBJ2-4,NA,NA,CASSFTGHQYF,TGTGCCAGCAGCTTTACCGGACACCAGTACTTC
TRBV6-5,TRBJ2-5,NA,NA,CASSTDWGDLGTQYF,TGTGCCAGCAGTACGGACTGGGGGGATTTAGGGACCCAGTACTTC
TRBV18,TRBJ2-1,NA,TRBD2,CASSPPSGYNEQFF,TGTGCCAGCTCACCCCCTAGCGGTTACAATGAGCAGTTCTTC
TRBV10-2,TRBJ2-7,NA,NA,CASRPGAYEQYF,TGCGCCAGCAGGCCGGGGGCCTACGAGCAGTACTTC
TRBV9,TRBJ2-3,NA,TRBD1,CASSEGTGNTDTQYF,TGTGCCAGCAGCGAAGGGACAGGTAACACAGATACGCAGTATTTT
TRBV25-1,TRBJ2-7,NA,TRBD1,CASSESLGQDEQYF,TGTGCCAGCAGTGAATCCCTCGGACAGGACGAGCAGTACTTC
TRBV15,TRBJ2-7,NA,NA,CATSRVDGSYEQYF,TGTGCCACCAGCAGAGTTGATGGGAGCTACGAGCAGTACTTC
TRBV7-2,TRBJ2-7,NA,TRBD1,CASSRTLWDRGLGDEQYF,TGTGCCAGCAGCCGCACATTATGGGACAGGGGCCTGGGGGACGAGCAGTACTTC
TRBV29-1,TRBJ2-7,NA,NA,CSVVEGAVGYEQYF,TGCAGCGTTGTAGAAGGGGCCGTGGGTTACGAGCAGTACTTC
TRBV7-2,TRBJ1-1,few,TRBD1,CASSPRWDSIRDTEAFF,TGTGCCAGCAGCCCACGGTGGGACAGTATTCGGGACACTGAAGCTTTCTTT
TRBV5-6,TRBJ1-1,NA,NA,CASSLTAGRTEAFF,TGTGCCAGCAGCTTGACGGCGGGCCGGACTGAAGCTTTCTTT
TRBV5-1,TRBJ1-3,NA,TRBD1,CASSWTGDRGDTIYF,TGCGCCAGCAGCTGGACAGGGGATCGCGGTGACACCATATATTTT
TRBV7-8,TRBJ1-2,NA,NA,CASSLALTVSNYGYTF,TGTGCCAGCAGCTTAGCCCTGACAGTTTCTAACTATGGCTACACCTTC
TRBV4-1,TRBJ2-4,NA,NA,CASSQRDLAKNIQYF,TGCGCCAGCAGCCAACGAGATCTAGCCAAAAACATTCAGTACTTC
TRBV29-1,TRBJ2-1,few,TRBD1,CTVRVGQLEYEQFF,TGCACCGTAAGGGTGGGACAGTTGGAGTATGAGCAGTTCTTC
TRBV6-6,TRBJ2-1,NA,TRBD2,CASSLAGGYNEQFF,TGTGCCAGCAGTCTAGCGGGGGGATACAATGAGCAGTTCTTC
TRBV10-3,TRBJ1-2,once,TRBD1,CAISEGQAYGYTF,TGTGCCATCAGTGAGGGACAGGCCTATGGCTACACCTTC
TRBV11-2,TRBJ2-7,NA,TRBD2,CASSLVHLLGGGRAREQYF,TGTGCCAGCAGCTTAGTCCACTTATTGGGGGGCGGGAGGGCCCGCGAGCAGTACTTC
TRBV27,TRBJ2-7,NA,TRBD2,CASSFGRTSAGEQYF,TGTGCCAGCAGTTTTGGGAGGACTAGCGCCGGCGAGCAGTACTTC
TRBV9,TRBJ2-1,NA,NA,CASSVGGLGVNEQFF,TGTGCCAGCAGCGTAGGGGGACTGGGCGTCAATGAGCAGTTCTTC
TRBV28,TRBJ2-3,NA,TRBD2,CASSSLPLGLAGFGRDTQYF,TGTGCCAGCAGTTCCCTCCCGTTGGGACTAGCGGGGTTTGGCCGAGATACGCAGTATTTT
TRBV23-1,TRBJ2-3,NA,TRBD2,CASSQFGTSGGPSTDTQYF,TGCGCCAGCAGTCAATTTGGGACTAGCGGGGGTCCTAGCACAGATACGCAGTATTTT
TRBV30,TRBJ1-5,NA,NA,CAWSVSRGPGRQPQHF,TGTGCCTGGAGTGTTTCTCGCGGGCCGGGTAGGCAGCCCCAGCATTTT